The T cell receptor (beta chain) under discussion was sequenced for a study of blood T cell repertoires in COVID-19. Background on the study: Spain, Italy and the United States supplied samples that represented acute and convalescent COVID-19. The analysed material was cDNA or gDNA that came from T cells, B-cell-depleted T cells, or PBMCs.

Per the germline V gene, CDR1 is KGHSH and CDR2 is LQKENI. The CDR3 is 19 amino acids. Germline trimming cut 3 bases from V and 5 bases from J; bases unmatched to any gene: 20. Per the original methods: Amplified reference gene primers provided the basis for estimating nucleated cell counts. Sequencing used immunoSEQ multiplex PCR; TCRdb keeps in-frame clones, though not all of them. That table is the source of V, J and clone size, and D and trimming were worked out from the DNA. This sample has about 140,000 clones; around 80% occur once, and the top ten carry roughly 4.7%. This clone occurred a few times.

Sequenced sample: peripheral blood. The V and J genes are TRBV18 and TRBJ2-7; 9 bases line up with TRBD2. This receptor was identified in a woman older than 75 with active or convalescent COVID-19. CDR3 bases: TGTGCCAGCTCACCGAAAAGGGGCCTTATAGCGGGGGTAATTCACGAGCAGTACTTC. Its translation: CASSPKRGLIAGVIHEQYF.